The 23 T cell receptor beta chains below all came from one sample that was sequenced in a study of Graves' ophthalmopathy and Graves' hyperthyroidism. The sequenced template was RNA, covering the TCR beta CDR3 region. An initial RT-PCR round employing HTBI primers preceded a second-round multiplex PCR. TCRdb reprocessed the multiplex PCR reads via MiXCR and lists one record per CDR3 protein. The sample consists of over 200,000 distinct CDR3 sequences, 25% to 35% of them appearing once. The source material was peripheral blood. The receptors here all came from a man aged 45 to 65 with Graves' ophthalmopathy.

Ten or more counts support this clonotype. The CDR3 region is CASPTGTGMIETQYF. For the CDR3, the DNA is TGTGCCAGCCCAACTGGGACGGGGATGATCGAGACCCAGTACTTC. The chain joins TRBV27 to TRBJ2-5; D tentatively reads TRBD1 or TRBD2 (5 bases each). The CDR3 is 15 amino acids. The V end lost 8 bases, the J end lost 5 bases, and 21 bases lay between the germline ends. Germline assignment: CDR1 MNHEY and CDR2 SMNVEV (reference sequence).

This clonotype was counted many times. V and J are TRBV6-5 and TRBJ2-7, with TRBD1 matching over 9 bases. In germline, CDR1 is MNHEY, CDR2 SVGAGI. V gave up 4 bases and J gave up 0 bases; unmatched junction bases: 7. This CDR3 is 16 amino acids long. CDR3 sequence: CASSWDTGGDSYEQYF. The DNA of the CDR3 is TGTGCCAGCAGTTGGGACACAGGGGGCGACTCCTACGAGCAGTACTTC.

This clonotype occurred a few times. The CDR3 coding sequence is TGTGCCAGCAGGGGGGGACAGGGCGGAGGAAACACCATATATTTT. This sequence encodes CASRGGQGGGNTIYF. The V and J genes are TRBV12-3 or TRBV12-4 and TRBJ1-3; TRBD1 matches at 9 bases. The CDR3 is 15 residues long. The ends lost 6 bases at V and 4 bases at J; junction bases unmatched: 7.

Here the CDR3 DNA reads TGTGCCAGCGGGCAGGGGCGAGACGAGACCCAGTACTTC. Protein: CASGQGRDETQYF. V and J are TRBV28 and TRBJ2-5; maybe TRBD1 (6 bases). The CDR3 is 13 residues long. Germline lookup yields CDR1 MDHEN and CDR2 SYDVKM. V was trimmed by 8 bases and J by 5 bases, leaving 15 bases between them.

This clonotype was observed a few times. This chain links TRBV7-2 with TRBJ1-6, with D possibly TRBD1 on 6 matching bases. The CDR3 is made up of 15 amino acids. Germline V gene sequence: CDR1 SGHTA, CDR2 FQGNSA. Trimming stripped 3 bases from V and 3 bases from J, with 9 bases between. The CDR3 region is CASSLRDNYNSPLHF. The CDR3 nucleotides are TGTGCCAGCAGCTTGCGGGACAACTATAATTCACCCCTCCACTTT.

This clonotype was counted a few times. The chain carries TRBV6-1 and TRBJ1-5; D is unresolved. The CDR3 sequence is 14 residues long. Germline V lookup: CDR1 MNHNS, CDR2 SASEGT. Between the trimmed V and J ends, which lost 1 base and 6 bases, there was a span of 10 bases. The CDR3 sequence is CASSEESMTQPQHF. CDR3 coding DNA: TGTGCCAGCAGTGAAGAAAGTATGACTCAGCCCCAGCATTTT.

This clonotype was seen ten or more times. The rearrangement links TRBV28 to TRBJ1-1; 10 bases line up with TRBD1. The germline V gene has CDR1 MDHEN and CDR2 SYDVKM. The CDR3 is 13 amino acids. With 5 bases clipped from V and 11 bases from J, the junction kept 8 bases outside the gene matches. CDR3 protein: CASSMTGGLPAFF. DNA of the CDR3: TGTGCCAGCAGTATGACAGGGGGCCTACCCGCTTTCTTT. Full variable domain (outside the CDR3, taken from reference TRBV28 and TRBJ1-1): DVKVTQSSRYLVKRTGEKVFLECVQDMDHENMFWYRQDPGLGLRLIYFSYDVKMKEKGDIPEGYSVSREKKERFSLILESASTNQTSMYLCASSMTGGLPAFFGQGTRLTVV.

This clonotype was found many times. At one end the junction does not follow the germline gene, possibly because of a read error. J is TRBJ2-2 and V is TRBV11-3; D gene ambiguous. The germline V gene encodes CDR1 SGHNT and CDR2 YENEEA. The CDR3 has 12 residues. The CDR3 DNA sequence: TGTGCCAGCACCATACCTCCGGGCTCCCCGGTTTTT. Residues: CASTIPPGSPVF.

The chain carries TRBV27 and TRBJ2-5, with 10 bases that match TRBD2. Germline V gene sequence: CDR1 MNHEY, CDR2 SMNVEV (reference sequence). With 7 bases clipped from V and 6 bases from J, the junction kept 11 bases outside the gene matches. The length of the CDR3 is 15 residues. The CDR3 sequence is CASIPSGRAMKTQYF. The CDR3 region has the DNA TGTGCCAGCATCCCAAGCGGGAGGGCCATGAAGACCCAGTACTTC.

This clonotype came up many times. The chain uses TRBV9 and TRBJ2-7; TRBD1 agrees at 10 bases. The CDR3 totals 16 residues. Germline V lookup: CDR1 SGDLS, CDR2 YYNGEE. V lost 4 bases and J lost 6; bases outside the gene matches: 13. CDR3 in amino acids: CASSPQTGGGLSEQYF. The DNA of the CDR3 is TGTGCCAGCAGCCCTCAGACAGGGGGCGGTTTGAGCGAGCAGTACTTC. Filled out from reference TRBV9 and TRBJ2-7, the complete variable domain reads DSGVTQTPKHLITATGQRVTLRCSPRSGDLSVYWYQQSLDQGLQFLIQYYNGEERAKGNILERFSAQQFPDLHSELNLSSLELGDSALYFCASSPQTGGGLSEQYFGPGTRLTVT.

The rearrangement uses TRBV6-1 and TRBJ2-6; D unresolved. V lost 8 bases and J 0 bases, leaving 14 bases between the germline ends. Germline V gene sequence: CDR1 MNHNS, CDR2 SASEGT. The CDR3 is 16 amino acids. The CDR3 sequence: CASYKGSASGANVLTF. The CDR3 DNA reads TGTGCCAGCTATAAAGGGTCTGCCTCTGGGGCCAACGTCCTGACTTTC.

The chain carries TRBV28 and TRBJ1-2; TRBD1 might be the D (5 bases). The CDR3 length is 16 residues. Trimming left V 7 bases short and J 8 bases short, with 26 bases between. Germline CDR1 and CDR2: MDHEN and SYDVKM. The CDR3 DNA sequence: TGTGCCAGCAACTTCCAACCCGGGGCGGGGAGAGGGGGCTACACCTTC. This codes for CASNFQPGAGRGGYTF.

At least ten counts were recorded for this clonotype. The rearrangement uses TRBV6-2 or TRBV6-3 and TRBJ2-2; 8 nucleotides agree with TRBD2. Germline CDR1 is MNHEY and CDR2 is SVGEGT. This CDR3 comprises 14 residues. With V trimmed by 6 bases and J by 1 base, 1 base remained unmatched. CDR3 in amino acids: CASRLAVNTGELFF. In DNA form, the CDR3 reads TGTGCCAGCAGACTAGCGGTGAACACCGGGGAGCTGTTTTTT.

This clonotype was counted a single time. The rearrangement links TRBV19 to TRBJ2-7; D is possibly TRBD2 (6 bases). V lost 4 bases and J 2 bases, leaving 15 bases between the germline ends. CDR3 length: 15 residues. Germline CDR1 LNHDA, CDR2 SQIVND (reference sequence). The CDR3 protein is CASSTTSGTPYEQYF. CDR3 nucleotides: TGTGCCAGTAGTACTACTTCCGGGACTCCCTACGAGCAGTACTTC.

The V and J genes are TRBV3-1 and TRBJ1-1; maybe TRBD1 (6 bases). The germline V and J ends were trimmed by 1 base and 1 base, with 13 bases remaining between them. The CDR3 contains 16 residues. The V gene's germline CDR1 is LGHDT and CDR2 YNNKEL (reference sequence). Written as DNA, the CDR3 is TGTGCCAGCAGCCAAGGGGGGGGCCGCCGGAACACTGAAGCTTTCTTT. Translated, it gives CASSQGGGRRNTEAFF.

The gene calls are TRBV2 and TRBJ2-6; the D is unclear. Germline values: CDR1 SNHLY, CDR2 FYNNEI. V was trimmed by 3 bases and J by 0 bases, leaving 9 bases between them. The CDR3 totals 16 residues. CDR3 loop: CASSEARASGANVLTF. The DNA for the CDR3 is TGTGCCAGCAGTGAGGCCCGAGCCTCTGGGGCCAACGTCCTGACTTTC.

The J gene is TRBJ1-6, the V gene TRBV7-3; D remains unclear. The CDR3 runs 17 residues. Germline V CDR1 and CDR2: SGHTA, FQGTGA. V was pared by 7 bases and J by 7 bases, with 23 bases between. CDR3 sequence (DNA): TGTGCCAGCACCTACAACGTTAGGGCGACGGTGAATTCACCCCTCCACTTT. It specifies CASTYNVRATVNSPLHF.

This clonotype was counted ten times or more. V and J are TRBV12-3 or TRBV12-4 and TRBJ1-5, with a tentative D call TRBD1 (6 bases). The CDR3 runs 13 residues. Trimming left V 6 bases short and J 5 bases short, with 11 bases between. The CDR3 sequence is CASRKGVDQPQHF. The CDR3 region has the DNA TGTGCCAGCAGAAAGGGGGTGGATCAGCCCCAGCATTTT.

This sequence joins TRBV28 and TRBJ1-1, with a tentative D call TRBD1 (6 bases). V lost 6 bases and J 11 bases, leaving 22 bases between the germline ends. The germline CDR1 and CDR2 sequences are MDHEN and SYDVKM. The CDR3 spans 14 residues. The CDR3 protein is CASRPRYRVLRAFF. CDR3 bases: TGTGCCAGCAGGCCTCGATACAGGGTTTTGCGGGCTTTCTTT.

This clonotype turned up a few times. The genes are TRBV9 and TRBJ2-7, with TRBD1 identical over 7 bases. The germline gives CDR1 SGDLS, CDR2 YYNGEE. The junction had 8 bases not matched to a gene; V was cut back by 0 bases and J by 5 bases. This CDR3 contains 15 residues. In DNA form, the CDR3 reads TGTGCCAGCAGCGTAGATCTAGGGGGCTGGCACGAGCAGTACTTC. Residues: CASSVDLGGWHEQYF.

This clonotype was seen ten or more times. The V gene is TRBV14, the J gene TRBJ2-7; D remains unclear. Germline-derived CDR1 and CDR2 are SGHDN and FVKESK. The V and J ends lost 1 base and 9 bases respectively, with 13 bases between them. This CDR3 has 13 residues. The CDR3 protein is CASSQVPEFLQYF. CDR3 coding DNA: TGTGCCAGCAGCCAAGTACCAGAGTTTTTGCAGTACTTC.

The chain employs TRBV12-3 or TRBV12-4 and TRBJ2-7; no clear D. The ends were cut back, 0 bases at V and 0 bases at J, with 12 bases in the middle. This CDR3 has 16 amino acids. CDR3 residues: CASSLAHSFSSYEQYF. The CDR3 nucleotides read TGTGCCAGCAGTTTAGCGCATAGCTTCAGCTCCTACGAGCAGTACTTC.

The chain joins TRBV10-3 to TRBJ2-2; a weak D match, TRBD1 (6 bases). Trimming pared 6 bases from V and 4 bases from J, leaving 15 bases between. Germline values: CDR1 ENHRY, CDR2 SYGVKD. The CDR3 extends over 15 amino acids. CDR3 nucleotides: TGTGCCATCAGCTCAGGGGATGTCGGCACCGGGGAGCTGTTTTTT. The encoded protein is CAISSGDVGTGELFF.